The 19 T cell receptor beta chains in this list originate from one sample, sequenced in a study of vaccination and CD4 T cells after COVID-19. Their target antigens are unknown. Sequencing of DNA taken from cultured CD4+ T cells relied on the Oncomine TCR Beta short-read assay. MiXCR, run by TCRdb on the PCR reads, gives a single entry per CDR3 protein. Of nearly 5,000 distinct CDR3 sequences listed, around 47% were seen once; the top ten hold around 47%. Treatment here: approximately 10-day PBMC culture with coronavirus spike peptide pools or control peptides (ViraFEST assay). The sequencing here drew on CD4+ T cells from blood, cultured in vitro, taken after SARS-CoV-2 vaccination. Receptors were obtained from a human donor who had recovered from COVID-19.

This clonotype turned up a few times. The chain combines TRBV6-1 with TRBJ1-1; a weak D match, TRBD1 (5 bases). The CDR3 extends over 16 amino acids. Germline V gene sequence: CDR1 MNHNS, CDR2 SASEGT. V was clipped by 6 bases and J by 2 bases, with 19 bases between them. CDR3 residues: CASRGDGAKPNTEAFF. The CDR3 DNA reads as TGTGCCAGCAGGGGGGACGGGGCAAAACCTAACACTGAAGCTTTCTTT.

V and J are TRBV11-3 and TRBJ2-7, with 7 bases aligning to TRBD2. The trim removed 7 bases at V and 3 bases at J, leaving 12 bases unmatched. The germline V gene encodes CDR1 SGHNT and CDR2 YENEEA. This CDR3 is 15 amino acids long. The CDR3 DNA sequence: TGTGCCAGCACCGTTACCTCCGGGGGGAACTACGAGCAGTACTTC. Translated: CASTVTSGGNYEQYF.

This chain joins TRBV6-1 and TRBJ2-2, with 10 bases fitting TRBD2. J lost 7 bases, V lost 8 bases, and 13 bases had no gene match. Germline V gene data show CDR1 as MNHNS and CDR2 as SASEGT. This CDR3 has 16 amino acids. As DNA, the CDR3 is TGTGCCAGCCACCCCCCCCTAGCGGGAGTTGGCGGGGAGCTGTTTTTT. Protein product: CASHPPLAGVGGELFF.

The chain carries TRBV27 and TRBJ1-1; D may be TRBD1 (6 bases). The V end lost 0 bases, the J end lost 4 bases, and 12 bases lay between the germline ends. Germline values: CDR1 MNHEY, CDR2 SMNVEV (reference sequence). The CDR3 loop spans 15 amino acids. The CDR3, as DNA: TGTGCCAGCAGTTTATCCTGGACAGATACCACTGAAGCTTTCTTT. As protein: CASSLSWTDTTEAFF.

A single count supports this clonotype. V gene TRBV20-1 combines with J gene TRBJ2-1, with TRBD1 matching over 9 bases. V lost 0 bases, J lost 8 bases, and 5 bases stayed unmatched. Germline V CDR1 and CDR2: DFQATT, SNEGSKA (reference sequence). This CDR3 comprises 14 residues. The CDR3 nucleotides read TGCAGTGCTAGAGATTGGACAGGGGTCGATGAGCAGTTCTTC. Its translation is CSARDWTGVDEQFF.

The gene calls are TRBV20-1 and TRBJ2-3; 9 positions match TRBD2. Unmatched junction bases numbered 9, after V lost 5 bases and J lost 6 bases. The CDR3 is 14 residues long. From germline, CDR1 is DFQATT and CDR2 SNEGSKA (reference sequence). CDR3: CSADPGLARDTQYF. The CDR3 nucleotides are TGCAGTGCTGATCCGGGACTAGCCCGGGATACGCAGTATTTT.

This sequence joins TRBV6-2 or TRBV6-3 and TRBJ1-5, with D unresolved. In germline, CDR1 is MNHEY, CDR2 SVGEGT. There are 17 residues in the CDR3. Trimming pared 4 bases from V and 7 bases from J, leaving 23 bases between. CDR3 coding DNA: TGTGCCAGCAGTTCCCCATATCGCTACACCCCAGAACAGCCCCAGCATTTT. It yields the protein CASSSPYRYTPEQPQHF.

This chain links TRBV28 with TRBJ1-5; perhaps TRBD1 as D (6 bases). Germline CDR1 is MDHEN and CDR2 is SYDVKM. This CDR3 is built from 15 residues. The germline V and J ends were trimmed by 4 bases and 3 bases, with 13 bases remaining between them. In DNA, the CDR3 is TGTGCCAGCAGTTCCCGCGGACAGCCCAATCAGCCCCAGCATTTT. Translating gives CASSSRGQPNQPQHF.

In its sample, this clonotype was seen a few times. The chain recombines TRBV20-1 with TRBJ2-3; D remains ambiguous. V lost 3 bases, J lost 6 bases, and 13 bases lay in between. The germline V gene encodes CDR1 DFQATT and CDR2 SNEGSKA (reference sequence). This CDR3 is 13 amino acids long. In DNA form, the CDR3 reads TGCAGTGCTAGTCTACTACGTCCCGATACGCAGTATTTT. Residues: CSASLLRPDTQYF.

The J gene is TRBJ1-1, the V gene TRBV27, with a weak D call TRBD1 (5 bases). Germline CDR1 and CDR2: MNHEY and SMNVEV (reference sequence). Trimming left V 6 bases short and J 11 bases short, with 19 bases between. The CDR3 is made up of 13 amino acids. The CDR3 bases are TGTGCCAGCAGACCTCGGCAGGAGGGGTGGGCTTTCTTT. This sequence encodes CASRPRQEGWAFF.

The chain employs TRBV20-1 and TRBJ2-3, with 7 bases matching TRBD2. The CDR3 is 14 amino acids. With V trimmed by 3 bases and J by 5 bases, 8 bases remained unmatched. Per the germline V gene, CDR1 is DFQATT and CDR2 is SNEGSKA (reference sequence). CDR3 region: CSASGDWEGDTQYF. CDR3 nucleotide sequence: TGCAGTGCTAGTGGGGACTGGGAGGGAGATACGCAGTATTTT.

This clonotype has just a few counts. This chain uses TRBV20-1 with TRBJ1-1; 7 bases align to TRBD1. J gave up 3 bases and V 6 bases, and 4 bases lay outside the gene matches. The CDR3 has 12 residues. The V gene's germline CDR1 is DFQATT and CDR2 SNEGSKA (reference sequence). CDR3 residues: CSAIQGYTEAFF. CDR3 in DNA: TGCAGTGCAATACAGGGGTACACTGAAGCTTTCTTT.

The V call is TRBV9, the J call TRBJ1-2; 7 bases match TRBD1. The CDR3 covers 15 residues. V trimming: 4 bases; J trimming: 6 bases; junction bases outside the gene matches: 12. Germline V gene lookup returns CDR1 SGDLS and CDR2 YYNGEE. The CDR3 reads CASSPRQGRVDGYTF. CDR3 DNA sequence: TGTGCCAGCAGCCCGAGACAGGGTCGGGTAGATGGCTACACCTTC. The full variable domain, completed using reference TRBV9 and TRBJ1-2, is DSGVTQTPKHLITATGQRVTLRCSPRSGDLSVYWYQQSLDQGLQFLIQYYNGEERAKGNILERFSAQQFPDLHSELNLSSLELGDSALYFCASSPRQGRVDGYTFGSGTRLTVV.

CDR3 DNA sequence: TGCAGTGCTAGTGCAGGGGAGATTGGGGAGACCCAGTACTTC. It yields the protein CSASAGEIGETQYF. V gene TRBV20-1 combines with J gene TRBJ2-5, with D possibly being TRBD1 (6 bases). V lost 3 bases, J lost 5 bases, and 16 bases lay in between. CDR1 is DFQATT, CDR2 SNEGSKA, per germline (reference sequence). The CDR3 covers 14 residues.

This clonotype was observed a handful of times. This rearrangement joins TRBV30 to TRBJ1-2; no firm D call. Germline CDR1 is GTSNPN and CDR2 is SVGIG (reference sequence). The CDR3 length is 13 residues. The V end was cut by 3 bases, the J end by 1 base, with 9 bases between. The CDR3 region has the DNA TGTGCCTGGAGGTCCAGGATTAACTATGGCTACACCTTC. Translated: CAWRSRINYGYTF. Full variable domain (missing parts from reference TRBV30 and TRBJ1-2): SQTIHQWPATLVQPVGSPLSLECTVEGTSNPNLYWYRQAAGRGLQLLFYSVGIGQISSEVPQNLSASRPQDRQFILSSKKLLLSDSGFYLCAWRSRINYGYTFGSGTRLTVV.

The chain uses TRBV12-3 or TRBV12-4 and TRBJ2-3; D ambiguous. Deletions cut 10 bases from V and 6 bases from J, with 14 bases between. The CDR3 has 12 residues. CDR3 nucleotides: TGTGCCAACAGAACTCAGGATGATACGCAGTATTTT. This translates into CANRTQDDTQYF.

V gene TRBV2 combines with J gene TRBJ2-7; the D is unclear. The CDR3 is made up of 15 amino acids. With 1 base removed from V and 0 bases from J, the gap between germline ends came to 10 bases. CDR1 SNHLY and CDR2 FYNNEI come from the germline V gene. CDR3 sequence: CASSEERVGSYEQYF. DNA of the CDR3: TGTGCCAGCAGTGAAGAACGGGTAGGCTCCTACGAGCAGTACTTC. Combining the CDR3 with reference TRBV2 and TRBJ2-7 gives the whole variable domain EPEVTQTPSHQVTQMGQEVILRCVPISNHLYFYWYRQILGQKVEFLVSFYNNEISEKSEIFDDQFSVERPDGSNFTLKIRSTKLEDSAMYFCASSEERVGSYEQYFGPGTRLTVT.

In this sample, this clonotype turned up once. The chain carries TRBV4-1 and TRBJ1-1; D may be TRBD1 (5 bases). Germline CDR1 MGHRA, CDR2 YSYEKL. Trimming pared 5 bases from V and 1 base from J, leaving 20 bases between. The length of the CDR3 is 17 residues. The CDR3 region has the DNA TGCGCCAGCAGCTCTTGGCAGGGCCGAAGGGGGAACACTGAAGCTTTCTTT. Translating it yields CASSSWQGRRGNTEAFF.

Only a few counts were recorded for this clonotype. This chain links TRBV7-2 with TRBJ1-5; unclear D gene. The CDR3 length is 15 residues. Germline CDR1 is SGHTA and CDR2 is FQGNSA. V was cut by 2 bases and J by 4 bases, with 12 bases left in between. CDR3: CASSLSWTVNQPQHF. The CDR3 region has the DNA TGTGCCAGCAGCTTATCGTGGACCGTAAATCAGCCCCAGCATTTT.